The 14 T cell receptor beta chains presented below share a single source sample, sequenced in a study of T cell responses to AZD1222 COVID-19 vaccine (dated by TCRdb to about 2021). Receptor libraries were prepared by the immunoSEQ multiplex PCR assay. TCRdb re-hosts the immuneACCESS table, in-frame sequences only. Its copies lack some clones; in the studies checked, an unresolved V gene accounts for under half of them, and the cause for the rest is not known. A total of more than 120,000 clones appear in this sample, over 75% of them only once. Approximately 5.6% of the sample is taken by the ten largest. Sample time point, as interpreted from the label and publication: about 28 days (+/-7) after the second vaccine dose. Interpreted using the paper, the treatment or condition label stands for: meningococcal conjugate vaccine given as trial control. Specimen: peripheral blood, collected 28 days after the second dose of the MenACWY control vaccine. Source of these receptors: an adult who received the MenACWY meningococcal vaccine as a control.

The genes are TRBV7-2 and TRBJ1-1; 7 bases are shared with TRBD1. Germline V gives CDR1 SGHTA, CDR2 FQGNSA. J lost 3 bases, V lost 5 bases, and 18 bases had no gene match. The length of the CDR3 is 18 residues. CDR3: CASSQGGTGTVIYTEAFF. Written as DNA, the CDR3 is TGTGCCAGCAGCCAGGGGGGTACGGGGACCGTTATTTACACTGAAGCTTTCTTT.

V and J are TRBV5-6 and TRBJ1-4, with 10 nucleotides matching TRBD1. Germline-derived CDR1 and CDR2 are SGHDT and YYEEEE. After removal of 2 bases from V and 4 bases from J, the junction contained 2 bases not matched to a gene. The CDR3 is 15 amino acids. The CDR3 DNA sequence: TGTGCCAGCAGCTTTGGGACAGGGGATAATGAAAAACTGTTTTTT. This translates into CASSFGTGDNEKLFF.

In this sample, this clone turned up once. The chain carries TRBV19 and TRBJ2-2; 9 positions agree with TRBD1. This CDR3 is built from 16 residues. CDR1 is LNHDA and CDR2 is SQIVND in the germline V gene (reference sequence). V shed 7 bases and J 5 bases; nucleotides not matched to a gene: 11. CDR3 region: CASTNPGTGLTGELFF. The CDR3 DNA reads as TGTGCCAGTACGAACCCCGGGACAGGGCTAACCGGGGAGCTGTTTTTT.

The chain recombines TRBV29-1 with TRBJ2-3, with TRBD2 matching over 8 bases. Germline CDR1 and CDR2: SQVTM and ANQGSEA. With V trimmed by 4 bases and J by 6 bases, 6 bases remained unmatched. The CDR3 extends over 13 amino acids. As DNA, the CDR3 is TGCAGCGTTGGGGTCGGGAGGGTGGATACGCAGTATTTT. Residues: CSVGVGRVDTQYF.

In DNA form, the CDR3 reads TGCGCCAGCGTAGGGACTAGCGGGAGCAATGAGCAGTTCTTC. Its protein is CASVGTSGSNEQFF. The rearrangement uses TRBV5-1 and TRBJ2-1, with 14 bases identical to TRBD2. V lost 7 bases, J lost 6 bases, and 3 bases stayed unmatched. CDR1 SGHRS and CDR2 YFSETQ come from the germline V gene. This CDR3 is 14 amino acids long.

CDR3 in amino acids: CSVSTGPYSNQPQHF. The CDR3 DNA is TGCAGCGTATCGACAGGGCCCTATAGCAATCAGCCCCAGCATTTT. The genes are TRBV29-1 and TRBJ1-5; 7 bases align to TRBD1. Germline CDR1 and CDR2: SQVTM and ANQGSEA. The length of the CDR3 is 15 residues. V trimming: 6 bases; J trimming: 0 bases; junction bases outside the gene matches: 8.

This clone appeared once. The chain carries TRBV7-2 and TRBJ2-2; D is uncertain. The V gene lost 2 bases and the J gene lost 2 bases, with 9 bases spanning the gap. Germline V gene lookup returns CDR1 SGHTA and CDR2 FQGNSA. CDR3 size: 15 residues. The CDR3 DNA reads as TGTGCCAGCAGCTTAAGGCAGATTAACACCGGGGAGCTGTTTTTT. Translating gives CASSLRQINTGELFF.

The chain has TRBV29-1 and TRBJ1-1; D is uncertain. CDR1 is SQVTM and CDR2 is ANQGSEA in the germline V gene. Between the trimmed V and J ends, which lost 7 bases and 0 bases, there was a span of 15 bases. The CDR3 length is 14 residues. The CDR3 sequence is CSGQGHDMNTEAFF. CDR3 coding DNA: TGCAGCGGGCAAGGCCACGACATGAACACTGAAGCTTTCTTT.

This clone was observed at least ten times. The same CDR3 also results from other DNA sequences found in this sample. The chain joins TRBV9 to TRBJ1-1; D unresolved. V shed 0 bases and J shed 2 bases, with 5 bases lying between them. Germline V CDR1 and CDR2: SGDLS, YYNGEE. The CDR3 covers 13 residues. The CDR3 DNA reads TGTGCCAGCAGCGTAGACCTAAACACTGAAGCTTTCTTT. Protein: CASSVDLNTEAFF.

J is TRBJ1-1 and V is TRBV24-1; D not certain. The V gene lost 4 bases and the J gene lost 5 bases, with 7 bases spanning the gap. The CDR3 spans 12 residues. Germline V gene data show CDR1 as KGHDR and CDR2 as SFDVKD. In DNA, the CDR3 is TGTGCCACCAGTGAAGCCGGGACTGAAGCTTTCTTT. Amino acid sequence: CATSEAGTEAFF.

The V call is TRBV24-1, the J call TRBJ1-2; D is ambiguous. The CDR3 extends over 15 amino acids. Germline V gene lookup returns CDR1 KGHDR and CDR2 SFDVKD. V was trimmed by 3 bases and J by 3 bases, leaving 13 bases between them. The CDR3 bases are TGTGCCACCAGTGATCCCGGGCGAATCGACTATGGCTACACCTTC. Its translation is CATSDPGRIDYGYTF.

V gene TRBV27 combines with J gene TRBJ2-7; D perhaps matches TRBD2 (6 bases). The CDR3 is made up of 13 amino acids. Germline CDR1 and CDR2: MNHEY and SMNVEV (reference sequence). V lost 8 bases and J 7 bases, leaving 18 bases between the germline ends. The CDR3 region is CASGDWGSREQYF. The CDR3 DNA reads as TGTGCCAGCGGGGACTGGGGGTCGAGGGAGCAGTACTTC.

A remark on this clone: One end of the junction is discordant with germline, which a read error may explain. This rearrangement joins TRBV29-1 to TRBJ1-2; possible D gene TRBD1, 6 bases. This CDR3 is 13 amino acids long. Germline assignment: CDR1 SQVTM and CDR2 ANQGSEA. CDR3 residues: CSVGKGVNFGYTF. As DNA, the CDR3 is TGCAGCGTTGGAAAGGGGGTGAACTTTGGCTACACCTTC.

This clone was seen once. The chain recombines TRBV5-1 with TRBJ2-3; TRBD2 matches 9 bases. This CDR3 comprises 15 residues. The germline gives CDR1 SGHRS, CDR2 YFSETQ. Unmatched junction bases numbered 9, after V lost 4 bases and J lost 6 bases. This chain's CDR3 is CASSGLAGPRDTQYF. CDR3 nucleotides: TGCGCCAGCAGCGGGCTAGCGGGACCGAGGGATACGCAGTATTTT.